This T cell receptor (beta chain) was identified in a study of blood T cell repertoires in COVID-19. Study context: Sites in the United States, Italy and Spain provided acute and convalescent COVID-19 samples.

The repertoire was sequenced with immunoSEQ multiplex PCR; TCRdb's copy has only in-frame clones and lacks some. In the table there are a few hundred thousand clones, roughly 90% of which are singletons. The V and J ends lost 1 base and 3 bases respectively, with 17 bases between them. The germline gives CDR1 SGHDT, CDR2 YYEEEE. The CDR3 is made up of 16 amino acids. The sequenced sample consisted of peripheral blood. This rearrangement joins TRBV5-6 to TRBJ2-7; D might be TRBD2 (5 bases). The clonotype originates from a human donor in a cohort sampled during active COVID-19. CDR3 sequence (DNA): TGTGCCAGCAGCTTGAGGATTGGGAGCGGATTCTACGAGCAGTACTTC. It encodes CASSLRIGSGFYEQYF.